Here is one TCR beta chain with its context. Germline values: CDR1 DFQATT, CDR2 SNEGSKA (reference sequence). This CDR3 region has 13 residues. The source of the sample is a study of T cells expressing NK-cell markers. After re-calling the 5' RACE reads, TCRdb lists one entry per CDR3 protein, DNA absent. The sample yields roughly 430,000 distinct CDR3 sequences, of which the top ten take up 7.3%. The receptor comes from a woman between 18 and 75 years old in good health. Input material: blood T cells: a sorted CD56 or NKG2C T cell subset, CD4+ or CD8+ T cells, or bulk PBMC T cells (not recorded which). V and J are TRBV20-1 and TRBJ2-5; TCRdb lists TRBD1, though no DNA is available to test this call. The CDR3 region is CSARTDSKETQYF.